The TCR beta chain described here comes from a study of blood T cell repertoires in COVID-19. Study-wide context: The study drew acute and convalescent COVID-19 samples from the United States, Italy and Spain. T cells, B-cell-depleted T cells, or PBMCs provided the cDNA or gDNA that served as material.

As handled by the study authors: Amplification of reference gene primers provided the estimated nucleated cell counts. The method was immunoSEQ multiplex PCR; TCRdb's version includes in-frame clones alone and lacks a portion of them. V and J calls and clone size are those listed in that table; D and trimming were worked out from the DNA. The data contain around 99,000 clones, 90% of them singletons. The CDR3 extends over 14 amino acids. Germline CDR1 is MNHEY and CDR2 is SMNVEV (reference sequence). The trim removed 6 bases at V and 4 bases at J, leaving 9 bases unmatched. This clonotype was obtained from a man between 45 and 60 years old with acute or convalescent COVID-19. The V gene is TRBV27, the J gene TRBJ2-7; 7 bases agree with TRBD2. The sequenced sample was peripheral blood. The CDR3 spells CASRRAGIRYEQYF. The CDR3 nucleotides read TGTGCCAGCAGAAGAGCGGGAATCAGGTACGAGCAGTACTTC.